The 2 T cell receptor beta chains below were found in one sample sequenced in a study of blood T cell repertoires in COVID-19. The data were produced by immunoSEQ multiplex PCR, yet TCRdb's version contains in-frame clones alone and is incomplete. Among under 350,000 clones listed, approximately 86% were seen once. Sequencing was performed on peripheral blood. All receptors derive from a man aged 65 to 85 with acute or convalescent COVID-19.

This clone was seen only a few times. The chain links TRBV5-4 to TRBJ1-2; TRBD1 aligns across 9 bases. CDR1 and CDR2 from the germline V gene are SGHNT and YYREEE (reference sequence). V lost 0 bases, J lost 3 bases, and 12 bases stayed unmatched. This CDR3 comprises 18 residues. CDR3 coding DNA: TGTGCCAGCAGCTTGGACAGGGGGCGGATGGGATCGGACTATGGCTACACCTTC. Translation: CASSLDRGRMGSDYGYTF.

This chain connects TRBV12-1 to TRBJ2-3; the table's D call TRBD2 went unverified against the DNA. TRBV12-1 constitutes a pseudogene. The CDR3 contains 13 residues. This CDR3 is CASSNGEWGTQYF. Written as DNA, the CDR3 is TGTGCCAGCAGCAACGGGGAGTGGGGTACGCAGTATTTT.